A selection of T cell receptor beta chains follows, all from one sample in a study of control samples from healthy donors and cancer patients. Produced via immunoSEQ multiplex PCR; TCRdb's table is partial and in-frame only. The data show hundreds of thousands of clones, over 75% seen once. Sequencing used PBMCs. The source is a man in his forties or fifties with head and neck cancer. Both conserved end residues are part of each CDR3. Fields, in order: J gene, CDR3 length, clone size, D gene, V gene, CDR3 DNA, CDR3 protein. The D gene is left open where the match is weak. Rows may omit the clone size; those that give it use once, few, many or a size class.

TRBJ1-2	12	few	-	TRBV24-1	TGTGCCACCAGTGATACAGGGAGGGGCTACACCTTC	CATSDTGRGYTF
TRBJ2-5	15	-	-	TRBV19	TGTGCCAGTAGTATAGCTTGGAGAATGGGAGAGACCCAGTACTTC	CASSIAWRMGETQYF
TRBJ2-7	14	-	TRBD1	TRBV30	TGTGCCTGGAGAAGGACAGGGGGACCCTGGAAGCAGTACTTC	CAWRRTGGPWKQYF
TRBJ1-1	13	-	-	TRBV11-2	TGTGCCAGCAGCACAAGGACAATCCCTGAAGCTTTCTTT	CASSTRTIPEAFF
TRBJ2-7	14	once	TRBD1	TRBV19	TGTGCCAGTAGCCGGACAGGGGGTCTGTACGAGCAGTACTTC	CASSRTGGLYEQYF
TRBJ1-2	15	-	TRBD1	TRBV24-1	TGTGACTCCGGGACAGGGGGCGATATGGACTATGGCTACACCTTC	CDSGTGGDMDYGYTF
TRBJ2-3	15	once	-	TRBV18	TGTGCCAGCTCAACCAACCTCCAGGGCACAGATACGCAGTATTTT	CASSTNLQGTDTQYF
TRBJ2-7	13	-	-	TRBV7-9	TGTGCCAGCAGCTTGTCACCCGGGGACGAGCAGTACTTC	CASSLSPGDEQYF
TRBJ1-5	14	-	-	TRBV30	TGTGCCTGGAGTTTGGAAGGGTATACCCAGCCCCAGCATTTT	CAWSLEGYTQPQHF
TRBJ1-1	13	-	-	TRBV6-4	TGTGCCAGCAGCCGGGAGGCGAACACTGAAGCTTTCTTT	CASSREANTEAFF
TRBJ2-1	17	-	TRBD1	TRBV7-6	TGTGCCAGCAGCTTAGTTCCCCGGGACAGGGGATACAATGAGCAGTTCTTC	CASSLVPRDRGYNEQFF
TRBJ2-7	12	few	-	TRBV3-1/TRBV3-2	TGTGCCAGCAGCCAAGTCCCCGGCGAGCAGTACTTC	CASSQVPGEQYF
TRBJ1-5	13	-	-	TRBV27	TGTGCCAGCAGTCCCACTCTTCGGACAGCCTGGCATTTT	CASSPTLRTAWHF
TRBJ1-6	19	few	TRBD1	TRBV4-1	TGCGCCAGCAGCCAAGAACTCCCGGGACAGGGGGCGACGGATTCACCCCTCCACTTT	CASSQELPGQGATDSPLHF
TRBJ2-7	15	once	TRBD2	TRBV19	TGTGCCAGTAGTAAAGGCACTAGCGGGAGGTACGAGCAGTACTTC	CASSKGTSGRYEQYF
TRBJ2-5	14	once	TRBD2	TRBV5-1	TGCGCCAGCAGTGCACTAGCGGGGGGAGAGACCCAGTACTTC	CASSALAGGETQYF
TRBJ1-1	13	-	-	TRBV29-1	TGCAGCGTTGAAGGGACAGCCAACACTGAAGCTTTCTTT	CSVEGTANTEAFF
TRBJ2-7	15	-	-	TRBV7-6	TGTGCCAGCAGCTTAGGACGGCTTCCGCTTAGCGAGCAGTACTTC	CASSLGRLPLSEQYF
TRBJ1-1	17	few	-	TRBV4-3	TGCGCCAGCAGCCAGGGGGTGTTAAGGGGCCGCGGCACTGAAGCTTTCTTT	CASSQGVLRGRGTEAFF
TRBJ1-5	15	few	-	TRBV4-3	TGCGCCAGCAGCCAAGATTTACAGGCCTCTGGGCCCCAGCATTTT	CASSQDLQASGPQHF
TRBJ2-1	16	-	-	TRBV6-2/TRBV6-3	TGTGCCAGCAGCCCAATAGTGGGGGGATCCTACAATGAGCAGTTCTTC	CASSPIVGGSYNEQFF
TRBJ2-1	15	-	TRBD2	TRBV6-4	TGTGCCAGCAGTGACCGAGCGGGATCCTACAATGAGCAGTTCTTC	CASSDRAGSYNEQFF
TRBJ2-7	15	once	TRBD2	TRBV2	TGTGCCAGCTTCGGACTAGCGGGGGACCCTTACGAGCAGTACTTC	CASFGLAGDPYEQYF
TRBJ2-7	13	few	-	TRBV15	TGTGCCACCAGCAGAGAACAGTACTACGAGCAGTACTTC	CATSREQYYEQYF
TRBJ2-7	16	once	-	TRBV6-1	TGTGCCAGCAGTGAAGTCAAGGCCTCGGCACGGTACGAGCAGTACTTC	CASSEVKASARYEQYF
TRBJ1-2	16	-	-	TRBV28	TGTGCCATCCCCCTTGTTTCCGGGACCGAGAACTATGGCTACACCTTC	CAIPLVSGTENYGYTF
TRBJ2-7	16	-	TRBD2	TRBV7-8	TGTGCCAGCAGCTTAGCGCCTTCGACTAGCGGGAGGCCCCAGTACTTC	CASSLAPSTSGRPQYF
TRBJ1-2	13	-	TRBD1	TRBV30	TGTGCCTGGAGTGTAGCGACAGGGTGGGGCTACACCTTC	CAWSVATGWGYTF
TRBJ1-3	15	-	-	TRBV11-2	TGTGCCAGCAGCTTAGGACCGGGGGCTGGAAACACCATATATTTT	CASSLGPGAGNTIYF
TRBJ1-5	14	-	-	TRBV2	TGTGCCAGCAGTGGGGGGGGGCCCAATCAGCCCCAGCATTTT	CASSGGGPNQPQHF
TRBJ2-1	16	-	TRBD2	TRBV19	TGTGCCAGTAGTTCCGGACTAGCGGGAGGGCGGAATGAGCAGTTCTTC	CASSSGLAGGRNEQFF
TRBJ2-2	15	-	TRBD1	TRBV19	TGTGCCAGTAGTCCCAACAGGGGATCCACCGGGGAGCTGTTTTTT	CASSPNRGSTGELFF
TRBJ2-7	15	-	TRBD2	TRBV5-6	TGTGCCAGCAGCTTACCCCTAGCGGGCAACTACGAGCAGTACTTC	CASSLPLAGNYEQYF
TRBJ2-1	20	-	TRBD2	TRBV7-6	TGTGCCAGCAGCTTTCTTCAGCCTAGCGGCCTCCTAAGCTCCTACAATGAGCAGTTCTTC	CASSFLQPSGLLSSYNEQFF
TRBJ1-1	14	-	-	TRBV6-5	TGTGCCAGCAGGGCGCAAGTCTTGAACACTGAAGCTTTCTTT	CASRAQVLNTEAFF
TRBJ1-2	15	once	TRBD1	TRBV24-1	TGTGCCACCAGTGATCAACGGACAGGGGGCGACGGCTACACCTTC	CATSDQRTGGDGYTF
TRBJ1-2	16	-	-	TRBV19	TGTGCCAGTAGTATAGGGCGGGCCTGGGAAGACTATGGCTACACCTTC	CASSIGRAWEDYGYTF
TRBJ2-1	14	few	TRBD1	TRBV5-4	TGTGCCAGCAGCCCGGGACAGGGGGCTCATGAGCAGTTCTTC	CASSPGQGAHEQFF
TRBJ2-7	15	-	TRBD1	TRBV5-5	TGTGCCAGCAGCTTGCGCGGGACAGGGGGAGACGAGCAGTACTTC	CASSLRGTGGDEQYF
TRBJ1-1	13	-	-	TRBV7-9	TGTGCCAGCAGCTGGTTTCAGGACGGGTCGGCTTTCTTT	CASSWFQDGSAFF
TRBJ2-1	15	-	-	TRBV6-5	TGTGCCAGCAGTTACTCAAGGGGAACCTACAATGAGCAGTTCTTC	CASSYSRGTYNEQFF
TRBJ2-7	13	-	-	TRBV7-2	TGTGCCAGCAGCTTAGCGCCACCGTACGAGCAGTACTTC	CASSLAPPYEQYF
TRBJ2-3	16	-	TRBD1	TRBV7-9	TGTGCCAGCAGCCCGGGGACAGGGTTCTATGCAGATACGCAGTATTTT	CASSPGTGFYADTQYF
TRBJ1-1	12	-	-	TRBV29-1	TGCAGCGGGGGAGGTGGAGACACTGAAGCTTTCTTT	CSGGGGDTEAFF
TRBJ2-1	17	-	-	TRBV21-1	TGTGCCAGCAGCAATGGAGCCGGGACTCCCTCCTACAATGAGCAGTTCTTC	CASSNGAGTPSYNEQFF
TRBJ1-1	15	-	-	TRBV6-6	TGTGCCAGTAGTGCTGCGGGAGACGGGAACACTGAAGCTTTCTTT	CASSAAGDGNTEAFF
TRBJ1-1	13	-	TRBD1	TRBV2	TGTGCCAGCAGTAGACAGGGTGAGACTGAAGCTTTCTTT	CASSRQGETEAFF
TRBJ1-2	14	-	-	TRBV7-3	TGTGCCAGCAGCTTATCCTTGGACAGCTATGGCTACACCTTC	CASSLSLDSYGYTF
TRBJ1-5	13	-	TRBD1	TRBV5-1	TGCGCCAGCAGCCGGCGACAGGGTGGCCTCCAGCATTTT	CASSRRQGGLQHF
TRBJ2-2	13	-	-	TRBV29-1	TGCAGCGTTGATCTGGCGAACACCGGGGAGCTGTTTTTT	CSVDLANTGELFF
TRBJ2-7	14	-	-	TRBV7-2	TGTGCCAGCAGCCCTCTTAGTGTGGCCTACGAGCAGTACTTC	CASSPLSVAYEQYF
TRBJ2-3	15	-	-	TRBV21-1	TGTGCCAGCAGGACGACTCGTACTAGCACAGATACGCAGTATTTT	CASRTTRTSTDTQYF
TRBJ2-7	16	-	TRBD1	TRBV4-1	TGCGCCAGCAGCCGCGAAGAGGGGACAGGGGGTTACGAGCAGTACTTC	CASSREEGTGGYEQYF